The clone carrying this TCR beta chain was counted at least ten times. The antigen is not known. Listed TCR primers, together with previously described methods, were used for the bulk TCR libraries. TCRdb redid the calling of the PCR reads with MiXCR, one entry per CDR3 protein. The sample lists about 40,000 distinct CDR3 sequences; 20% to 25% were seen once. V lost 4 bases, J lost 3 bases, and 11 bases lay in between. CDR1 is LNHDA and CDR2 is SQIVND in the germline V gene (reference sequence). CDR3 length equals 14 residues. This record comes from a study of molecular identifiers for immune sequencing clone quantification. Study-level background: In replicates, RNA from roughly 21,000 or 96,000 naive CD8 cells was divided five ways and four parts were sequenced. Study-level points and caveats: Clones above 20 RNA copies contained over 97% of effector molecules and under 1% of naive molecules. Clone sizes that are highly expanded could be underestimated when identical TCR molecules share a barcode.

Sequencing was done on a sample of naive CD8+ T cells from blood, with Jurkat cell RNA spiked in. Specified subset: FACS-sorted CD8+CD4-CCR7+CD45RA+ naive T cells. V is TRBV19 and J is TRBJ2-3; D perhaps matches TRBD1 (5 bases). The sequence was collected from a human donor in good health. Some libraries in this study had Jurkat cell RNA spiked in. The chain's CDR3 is CASSRAGLTDTQYF. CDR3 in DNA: TGTGCCAGTAGTAGGGCAGGGTTGACAGATACGCAGTATTTT.